Following are 29 T cell receptor beta chains from one sample sequenced in a study of T cell changes during pregnancy in multiple sclerosis. The table came from immunoSEQ multiplex PCR; TCRdb's copy has only in-frame clones and leaves some out. The sample shows about 110,000 clones, 85% to 95% of them seen only once. The sequences come from peripheral blood, collected after pregnancy. These receptors were obtained from a female donor with multiple sclerosis, enrolled in a pregnancy study.

This chain uses TRBV28 with TRBJ1-2; 10 bases match TRBD1. Looked up from germline, CDR1 is MDHEN and CDR2 is SYDVKM. CDR3 size: 14 residues. The J segment lost 7 bases and the V segment lost 5 bases, leaving 7 bases of the junction unmatched. CDR3 region: CASSTGTGVLGYTF. For the CDR3, the DNA is TGTGCCAGCAGTACCGGGACAGGGGTTCTTGGCTACACCTTC.

This clone showed up just once. The chain combines TRBV29-1 with TRBJ2-1; D is perhaps TRBD1 (6 bases). Trimming removed 6 bases from V and 4 bases from J, with 10 bases in between. Germline CDR1 is SQVTM and CDR2 is ANQGSEA. CDR3 size: 12 residues. The CDR3 nucleotides are TGCAGCGTGGGACATCAGTACAATGAGCAGTTCTTC. Encoded protein: CSVGHQYNEQFF.

The V and J genes are TRBV7-2 and TRBJ2-4; 9 bases map to TRBD1. The CDR3 is 17 amino acids. The junction had 10 bases not matched to a gene; V was cut back by 5 bases and J by 2 bases. Germline V gene lookup returns CDR1 SGHTA and CDR2 FQGNSA. CDR3 DNA sequence: TGTGCCAGCAGCGCCCGCCCCACAGGGGGCCCCAAAAACATTCAGTACTTC. It codes for CASSARPTGGPKNIQYF.

V is TRBV5-4 and J is TRBJ2-5, with D unclear. The germline gives CDR1 SGHNT, CDR2 YYREEE (reference sequence). Between the trimmed V and J ends, which lost 1 base and 4 bases, there was a span of 11 bases. The CDR3 is 14 residues long. Here the CDR3 DNA reads TGTGCCAGCAGCTTGCCGGGTTTGGGAGAGACCCAGTACTTC. Amino acids: CASSLPGLGETQYF.

The chain combines TRBV19 with TRBJ2-6, with 7 bases identical to TRBD1. Germline V gene sequence: CDR1 LNHDA, CDR2 SQIVND (reference sequence). CDR3 size: 17 residues. With 3 bases clipped from V and 0 bases from J, the junction kept 5 bases outside the gene matches. Written as DNA, the CDR3 is TGTGCCAGTAGTATGACAGGGTTGGTCTCTGGGGCCAACGTCCTGACTTTC. Translation: CASSMTGLVSGANVLTF.

This sequence joins TRBV27 and TRBJ1-5, with D possibly being TRBD1 (6 bases). Trimming took 0 bases from V and 4 from J, leaving 13 bases between them. The CDR3 covers 16 residues. Germline CDR1 MNHEY, CDR2 SMNVEV (reference sequence). CDR3: CASSLSYGTRNQPQHF. The DNA of the CDR3 is TGTGCCAGCAGTTTATCGTATGGGACACGAAATCAGCCCCAGCATTTT.

The chain links TRBV28 to TRBJ2-1; D is ambiguous. The V end lost 6 bases, the J end lost 5 bases, and 5 bases lay between the germline ends. The CDR3 runs to 11 residues. Germline V lookup: CDR1 MDHEN, CDR2 SYDVKM. The CDR3 nucleotides are TGTGCCAGCAGGACTGACAATGAGCAGTTCTTC. It translates to CASRTDNEQFF. The whole variable domain, remainder taken from reference TRBV28 and TRBJ2-1, is DVKVTQSSRYLVKRTGEKVFLECVQDMDHENMFWYRQDPGLGLRLIYFSYDVKMKEKGDIPEGYSVSREKKERFSLILESASTNQTSMYLCASRTDNEQFFGPGTRLTVL.

The CDR3 coding sequence is TGTGCCAGCAGCTTTTCCGGCCGGGGCTACGAGCAGTACTTC. Its translation is CASSFSGRGYEQYF. This chain links TRBV11-2 with TRBJ2-7; tentative D call: TRBD2 (5 bases). The V gene's germline CDR1 is SGHAT and CDR2 FQNNGV. The V and J ends lost 3 bases and 3 bases respectively, with 12 bases between them. The CDR3 length is 14 residues.

The rearrangement links TRBV7-7 to TRBJ2-1; 10 bases match TRBD2. CDR1 is SSHAT, CDR2 FNYEAQ, per germline (reference sequence). This CDR3 is 17 amino acids long. V shed 4 bases and J 4 bases; nucleotides not matched to a gene: 10. CDR3 region: CASSSGPGLARYNEQFF. The CDR3 DNA sequence: TGTGCCAGCAGCTCAGGTCCGGGACTAGCGCGATACAATGAGCAGTTCTTC. Full variable domain (rest looked up from reference TRBV7-7 and TRBJ2-1): GAGVSQSPRYKVTKRGQDVTLRCDPISSHATLYWYQQALGQGPEFLTYFNYEAQPDKSGLPSDRFSAERPEGSISTLTIQRTEQRDSAMYRCASSSGPGLARYNEQFFGPGTRLTVL.

The J gene is TRBJ1-4, the V gene TRBV4-1, with D perhaps TRBD1 (6 bases). Germline CDR1 is MGHRA and CDR2 is YSYEKL. CDR3 length equals 16 residues. The V end lost 2 bases, the J end lost 2 bases, and 12 bases lay between the germline ends. CDR3 DNA sequence: TGCGCCAGCAGCCAACCCCAGGGGCCTACTAATGAAAAACTGTTTTTT. Translation gives CASSQPQGPTNEKLFF.

The chain has TRBV7-3 and TRBJ2-3, with TRBD1 identical over 7 bases. This CDR3 comprises 15 residues. CDR1 is SGHTA, CDR2 FQGTGA, per germline. With 1 base clipped from V and 4 bases from J, the junction kept 5 bases outside the gene matches. CDR3: CASSLNRGVADTQYF. The CDR3 DNA follows: TGTGCCAGCAGCTTAAACAGGGGCGTCGCAGATACGCAGTATTTT. Full variable domain (rest looked up from reference TRBV7-3 and TRBJ2-3): GAGVSQTPSNKVTEKGKYVELRCDPISGHTALYWYRQSLGQGPEFLIYFQGTGAADDSGLPNDRFFAVRPEGSVSTLKIQRTERGDSAVYLCASSLNRGVADTQYFGPGTRLTVL.

This clone was seen once. The chain joins TRBV5-1 to TRBJ2-1; a possible D gene is TRBD1 (5 bases). The V end lost 0 bases, the J end lost 4 bases, and 11 bases lay between the germline ends. Germline V lookup: CDR1 SGHRS, CDR2 YFSETQ. The CDR3 runs 15 residues. The CDR3 loop is CASSLERRGYNEQFF. DNA for the CDR3: TGCGCCAGCAGCTTGGAGCGTAGGGGTTACAATGAGCAGTTCTTC.

This chain connects TRBV2 to TRBJ2-3; D ambiguous. The CDR3 is 15 amino acids. In germline, CDR1 is SNHLY, CDR2 FYNNEI. The ends were cut back, 3 bases at V and 0 bases at J, with 10 bases in the middle. The CDR3 spells CASSDRSPSTDTQYF. The CDR3 DNA reads TGTGCCAGCAGTGATAGGAGCCCTAGCACAGATACGCAGTATTTT.

The CDR3 DNA sequence: TGTGCCAGTAGTATAGAGGCAGGGGGCGGTCAGCCCCAGCATTTT. As protein: CASSIEAGGGQPQHF. The chain combines TRBV19 with TRBJ1-5; 8 positions agree with TRBD1. Trimming cost V 0 bases and J 6 bases; bases outside gene matches: 4. The CDR3 extends over 15 amino acids. The germline V gene has CDR1 LNHDA and CDR2 SQIVND (reference sequence). The full variable domain, rest sourced from reference TRBV19 and TRBJ1-5, is DGGITQSPKYLFRKEGQNVTLSCEQNLNHDAMYWYRQDPGQGLRLIYYSQIVNDFQKGDIAEGYSVSREKKESFPLTVTSAQKNPTAFYLCASSIEAGGGQPQHFGDGTRLSIL.

The rearrangement links TRBV16 to TRBJ1-1, with 7 bases lining up with TRBD1. The CDR3 is made up of 14 amino acids. The germline V gene encodes CDR1 KGHSY and CDR2 FQNENV. Losses at the gene ends were 0 bases for V and 4 bases for J; bases not matched to a gene: 2. The CDR3 DNA follows: TGTGCCAGCAGCCAATCTACAGGGGCCACTGAAGCTTTCTTT. Translated, it gives CASSQSTGATEAFF.

CDR3 residues: CASSVRPSGIYEQYF. The CDR3 region has the DNA TGTGCCAGCAGCGTAAGGCCTAGCGGGATTTACGAGCAGTACTTC. This rearrangement joins TRBV9 to TRBJ2-7, with 9 bases lining up with TRBD2. V lost 1 base and J lost 4; bases outside the gene matches: 6. CDR1 is SGDLS and CDR2 is YYNGEE in the germline V gene. The CDR3 sequence is 15 residues long.

The V gene is TRBV27, the J gene TRBJ2-3; D is unresolved. The V end was cut by 6 bases, the J end by 1 base, with 14 bases between. The CDR3 length is 15 residues. Germline V lookup: CDR1 MNHEY, CDR2 SMNVEV (reference sequence). This CDR3 is CASSFSPQGTDTQYF. The CDR3 nucleotides are TGTGCCAGCAGCTTCTCCCCCCAGGGCACAGATACGCAGTATTTT.

V is TRBV7-2 and J is TRBJ2-7; the D gene is possibly TRBD1 (5 bases). Between the trimmed V and J ends, which lost 3 bases and 4 bases, there was a span of 16 bases. The CDR3 totals 15 residues. Germline V CDR1 and CDR2: SGHTA, FQGNSA. The CDR3 bases are TGTGCCAGCAGCTTTCAGGGATCCTCCGTTTACGAGCAGTACTTC. Amino acid sequence: CASSFQGSSVYEQYF.

This chain links TRBV28 with TRBJ2-1; D is unresolved. Germline values: CDR1 MDHEN, CDR2 SYDVKM. The CDR3 has 16 amino acids. V was cut by 6 bases and J by 4 bases, with 19 bases left in between. The CDR3 DNA is TGTGCCAGCAGACCAAGGCCGATGGAGCCGTACAATGAGCAGTTCTTC. Translated, it gives CASRPRPMEPYNEQFF.

The V gene is TRBV5-6, the J gene TRBJ1-4, with 9 bases matching TRBD1. V dropped 2 bases and J dropped 4; count of bases not matched to a gene: 6. The CDR3 is 16 amino acids. Germline V gene data show CDR1 as SGHDT and CDR2 as YYEEEE. This CDR3 is CASSFGTGLNNEKLFF. CDR3 sequence (DNA): TGTGCCAGCAGCTTCGGGACAGGGCTCAATAATGAAAAACTGTTTTTT.

The chain links TRBV9 to TRBJ2-7; 7 nucleotides line up with TRBD1. V lost 3 bases to trimming and J lost 2 bases; unmatched junction nucleotides: 14. CDR3 length: 17 amino acids. The germline V gene encodes CDR1 SGDLS and CDR2 YYNGEE. CDR3 sequence: CASSASSGTAVPYEQYF. The CDR3 nucleotides read TGTGCCAGCAGCGCCTCCTCCGGGACAGCGGTACCCTACGAGCAGTACTTC.

CDR3 coding DNA: TGCAGCGTTGAAGGCAGGGGGAATCAAGAGACCCAGTACTTC. This encodes CSVEGRGNQETQYF. The chain links TRBV29-1 to TRBJ2-5, with 7 bases fitting TRBD1. Germline-derived CDR1 and CDR2 are SQVTM and ANQGSEA. The CDR3 length is 14 residues. The junction had 4 bases not matched to a gene; V was cut back by 1 base and J by 2 bases.

The chain is built from TRBV9 and TRBJ1-1; D is possibly TRBD1 (5 bases). V lost 4 bases to trimming and J lost 2 bases, with 9 bases between them. This CDR3 comprises 13 residues. CDR1 is SGDLS, CDR2 YYNGEE, per germline. CDR3 amino acids: CASSFTGNTEAFF. CDR3 bases: TGTGCCAGCAGCTTTACAGGTAACACTGAAGCTTTCTTT.

The J gene is TRBJ1-6, the V gene TRBV28; D is unresolved. Deletions cut 2 bases from V and 8 bases from J, with 16 bases between. This CDR3 has 16 residues. The V gene's germline CDR1 is MDHEN and CDR2 SYDVKM. CDR3 sequence: CASSLPSGIGYSPLHF. CDR3 sequence (DNA): TGTGCCAGCAGTTTACCCTCCGGGATCGGATATTCACCCCTCCACTTT.

V and J are TRBV7-9 and TRBJ2-3, with a possible D match to TRBD2 (6 bases). V lost 1 base, J lost 0 bases, and 17 bases lay in between. Germline V lookup: CDR1 SEHNR, CDR2 FQNEAQ (reference sequence). The CDR3 has 18 amino acids. Here the CDR3 DNA reads TGTGCCAGCAGCTTAGGTAGCGGCGGTTTTACTAGCACAGATACGCAGTATTTT. This codes for CASSLGSGGFTSTDTQYF.

The chain recombines TRBV7-8 with TRBJ2-1, with D unresolved. The CDR3 consists of 15 residues. V was cut by 2 bases and J by 1 base, with 9 bases left in between. Germline CDR1 is SGHVS and CDR2 is FQNEAQ. Here the CDR3 DNA reads TGTGCCAGCAGCTTATCAGGTGGATCCTACAATGAGCAGTTCTTC. Translated, it gives CASSLSGGSYNEQFF.

J is TRBJ1-5 and V is TRBV2, with TRBD1 as a possible D gene (6 bases). Trimming removed 6 bases at V and 7 bases at J, with 16 bases between. Germline loops: CDR1 SNHLY, CDR2 FYNNEI. This CDR3 has 14 amino acids. CDR3 nucleotide sequence: TGTGCCAGCAGCGCCGGAAACAGGGACCAGCCCCAGCATTTT. Its protein is CASSAGNRDQPQHF. The entire variable domain, with the rest obtained from reference TRBV2 and TRBJ1-5, is as follows: EPEVTQTPSHQVTQMGQEVILRCVPISNHLYFYWYRQILGQKVEFLVSFYNNEISEKSEIFDDQFSVERPDGSNFTLKIRSTKLEDSAMYFCASSAGNRDQPQHFGDGTRLSIL.

V and J are TRBV7-2 and TRBJ2-3; 8 positions agree with TRBD2. J lost 0 bases, V lost 3 bases, and 2 bases had no gene match. The length of the CDR3 is 15 residues. Germline V gene data show CDR1 as SGHTA and CDR2 as FQGNSA. The CDR3 sequence: CASSFSGDSTDTQYF. The CDR3 coding sequence is TGTGCCAGCAGCTTTAGCGGGGATAGCACAGATACGCAGTATTTT.

The J gene is TRBJ2-3, the V gene TRBV2; D gene ambiguous. V was clipped by 7 bases and J by 4 bases, with 15 bases between them. CDR1 is SNHLY and CDR2 is FYNNEI in the germline V gene. The CDR3 is made up of 14 amino acids. The CDR3: CASISLVPPDTQYF. The CDR3 DNA is TGTGCCAGCATTAGTTTGGTCCCCCCAGATACGCAGTATTTT.